This passage covers 3 T cell receptor beta chains from one sample sequenced in a study of blood T cells in healthy people across ages. A second PCR of about 7 to 12 cycles used a sample-barcoded 5' primer and a J-beta primer mix. From the 5' RACE reads, TCRdb called clonotypes with MiXCR, one entry per CDR3 protein. The table records over a million distinct CDR3 sequences, roughly 64% of them present only once. The sample consisted of blood. The receptor set was obtained from a man younger than 35 in good health.

In this sample, this clonotype turned up a few times. This chain links TRBV2 with TRBJ2-5; no reliable D call. V was cut by 7 bases and J by 1 base, with 10 bases left in between. This CDR3 is built from 13 residues. Germline lookup yields CDR1 SNHLY and CDR2 FYNNEI. The CDR3, as DNA: TGTGCCAGCAAGCGTCTTATCCAAGAGACCCAGTACTTC. Encoded protein: CASKRLIQETQYF.

CDR3 residues: CASSGRGGSYEQYF. For the CDR3, the DNA is TGCGCCAGCAGCGGCAGGGGTGGCTCCTACGAGCAGTACTTC. This chain connects TRBV4-1 to TRBJ2-7; a weak D match, TRBD1 (6 bases). Germline values: CDR1 MGHRA, CDR2 YSYEKL. The V gene lost 5 bases and the J gene lost 0 bases, with 11 bases spanning the gap. CDR3 size: 14 residues.

This clonotype was seen a few times. The chain is built from TRBV28 and TRBJ2-7; weak D call: TRBD2 (5 bases). CDR1 and CDR2 (germline): MDHEN, SYDVKM. This CDR3 comprises 14 residues. The ends were cut back, 6 bases at V and 1 base at J, with 13 bases in the middle. This CDR3 reads CASSLPGTSYEQYF. Here the CDR3 DNA reads TGTGCCAGCAGCCTACCGGGAACATCCTACGAGCAGTACTTC.